These 9 T cell receptor beta chains share one sample of origin, sequenced in a study of blood T cell repertoires in COVID-19. Some clones are missing from TCRdb's copy, which holds only in-frame ones; the method was immunoSEQ multiplex PCR. This table holds about 78,000 clones, about nine tenths found once. Sequencing input: peripheral blood. The receptors come from a woman aged 45-65 years in a cohort sampled during active COVID-19.

The V and J genes are TRBV4-1 and TRBJ2-5; the D is unclear. Germline V CDR1 and CDR2: MGHRA, YSYEKL. Trimming removed 2 bases from V and 1 base from J, with 14 bases in between. This CDR3 contains 16 residues. The CDR3 sequence: CASSQSRTPGQETQYF. The CDR3 DNA reads TGCGCCAGCAGCCAATCGAGAACCCCGGGCCAAGAGACCCAGTACTTC.

The chain is built from TRBV24-1 and TRBJ1-5; TRBD1 agrees at 8 bases. CDR1 KGHDR and CDR2 SFDVKD come from the germline V gene. The CDR3 runs 14 residues. V lost 5 bases to trimming and J lost 7 bases; unmatched junction nucleotides: 6. The CDR3 region is CATSAGQEFQPQHF. In DNA, the CDR3 is TGTGCCACCAGTGCGGGACAGGAATTCCAGCCCCAGCATTTT.

In its sample, this clone was seen a few times. Here the CDR3 DNA reads TGTGCCAGCAGCCAACCCGGGACAGGGAACTATGGCTACACCTTC. Protein product: CASSQPGTGNYGYTF. This sequence joins TRBV14 and TRBJ1-2; 9 nucleotides match TRBD1. The CDR3 runs 15 residues. Germline V gene sequence: CDR1 SGHDN, CDR2 FVKESK. With V trimmed by 2 bases and J by 2 bases, 3 bases remained unmatched.

This clone showed up just once. V usage is TRBV6-5 and J usage is TRBJ2-7, with D maybe TRBD2 (6 bases). Deletions cut 4 bases from V and 3 bases from J, with 16 bases between. This CDR3 has 15 residues. The germline CDR1 and CDR2 sequences are MNHEY and SVGAGI. The CDR3 reads CASSFSAGGVYEQYF. For the CDR3, the DNA is TGTGCCAGCAGTTTCTCGGCGGGCGGGGTCTACGAGCAGTACTTC.

The gene calls are TRBV7-3 and TRBJ1-2; D may be TRBD1 (6 bases). CDR1 is SGHTA, CDR2 FQGTGA, per germline. The CDR3 has 16 residues. Trimming took off 0 bases at V and 3 bases at J, with 14 bases between the two ends. The CDR3 DNA reads as TGTGCCAGCAGCTTAACGTCCTCGTCAGGGGACTATGGCTACACCTTC. Translation: CASSLTSSSGDYGYTF.

The chain has TRBV2 and TRBJ2-1, with a tentative D call TRBD2 (5 bases). CDR3 length equals 15 residues. V was shortened by 7 bases and J by 1 base, with 14 bases between the two germline ends. Germline CDR1 and CDR2: SNHLY and FYNNEI. Written as DNA, the CDR3 is TGTGCCAGCAAGAGAGGGATACAATCCTACAATGAGCAGTTCTTC. Protein product: CASKRGIQSYNEQFF. Looking up the rest from reference TRBV2 and TRBJ2-1 gives the full variable domain: EPEVTQTPSHQVTQMGQEVILRCVPISNHLYFYWYRQILGQKVEFLVSFYNNEISEKSEIFDDQFSVERPDGSNFTLKIRSTKLEDSAMYFCASKRGIQSYNEQFFGPGTRLTVL.

The V and J genes are TRBV11-2 and TRBJ2-3; possible D gene TRBD2, 5 bases. This CDR3 region has 11 residues. V was cut by 5 bases and J by 13 bases, with 13 bases left in between. Germline V CDR1 and CDR2: SGHAT, FQNNGV. The CDR3 DNA is TGTGCCAGCAGCCCCGGCGAGGGAAAGTATTTT. Its translation: CASSPGEGKYF. The whole variable domain, remainder taken from reference TRBV11-2 and TRBJ2-3, is EAGVAQSPRYKIIEKRQSVAFWCNPISGHATLYWYQQILGQGPKLLIQFQNNGVVDDSQLPKDRFSAERLKGVDSTLKIQPAKLEDSAVYLCASSPGEGKYFGPGTRLTVL.

The chain uses TRBV30 and TRBJ2-7; D may be TRBD1 (5 bases). The germline CDR1 and CDR2 sequences are GTSNPN and SVGIG (reference sequence). Trimming pared 4 bases from V and 2 bases from J, leaving 12 bases between. CDR3 size: 13 residues. This chain's CDR3 is CAWKGSFPYEQYF. CDR3 coding DNA: TGTGCCTGGAAGGGGTCTTTCCCCTACGAGCAGTACTTC.

The gene calls are TRBV6-5 and TRBJ1-5; possibly TRBD1 for D (5 bases). The CDR3 contains 15 residues. The V and J ends lost 6 bases and 2 bases respectively, with 14 bases between them. Germline CDR1 is MNHEY and CDR2 is SVGAGI. The CDR3: CASRLGRGGNQPQHF. DNA for the CDR3: TGTGCCAGCAGATTGGGTAGGGGCGGCAATCAGCCCCAGCATTTT.